Listed here is a single T cell receptor (beta chain). Germline CDR1 is WNHNN and CDR2 is SYGVQD (reference sequence). This CDR3 comprises 14 residues. V lost 6 bases and J lost 5; bases outside the gene matches: 8. The sample belongs to a study of cytomegalovirus exposure and HLA in healthy donors. Primers included in the PCR were 60 Vbeta and 13 Jbeta primers. Sequencing was performed with immunoSEQ multiplex PCR; in TCRdb, only in-frame clones are kept and a portion is missing. The repertoire holds about 120,000 clones, with 70% to 80% as singletons. The sample comprised PBMCs. This clonotype originated in a middle-aged woman in good health and CMV-seropositive. The chain joins TRBV10-1 to TRBJ2-3; 7 bases line up with TRBD2. CDR3 region: CASSASGVGDTQYF. The CDR3 region has the DNA TGCGCCAGCAGCGCCAGCGGGGTGGGAGATACGCAGTATTTT.